What follows describes a single T cell receptor beta chain. The antigen remains unidentified. Processing was applied to graft tissue in order to liberate intraepithelial and lamina propria lymphocytes. J lost 4 bases, V lost 7 bases, and 4 bases had no gene match. CDR3 length: 13 residues. Germline CDR1 and CDR2: MNHEY and SMNVEV (reference sequence). This entry belongs to a study of graft-versus-host responses after intestinal transplantation. As for the study in general: Transplants were multivisceral, liver-intestinal, or isolated intestinal.

Broader study findings: GvH clones appeared in recipient marrow, some first in ileum or blood.

Clones were sequenced by immunoSEQ multiplex PCR, and TCRdb holds only the in-frame ones, with some missing. Among roughly 9,600 clones listed, approximately 80% were seen once. The TCR originated in a human patient who received an intestinal transplant, so some T cells may come from the graft donor. This chain uses TRBV27 with TRBJ2-7, with TRBD1 identical over 10 bases. The sequences come from ileum tissue, collected nearly 480 days after intestinal transplantation. The CDR3 DNA reads TGTGCCAGCACCTCGGACAGGGGGTACGAGCAGTACTTC. It translates to CASTSDRGYEQYF.